The present TCR beta chain was sequenced within a study of blood T cell repertoires in COVID-19 (dated by TCRdb to the early 2020s). Regarding the research as a whole: The collaborator samples originated in the United States, Italy and Spain and spanned the acute and convalescent phases of COVID-19. The prospective study material was composed of cDNA or gDNA derived from T cells, B-cell-depleted T cells, or PBMCs. The dataset comprised deeply sampled blood TCRbeta repertoires from subjects exposed to, actively infected with, or recovered from COVID-19. The repertoires were released in a freely available public database intended as a resource for research on the immune response to SARS-CoV-2. The samples were drawn from the first 160 participants of the ongoing ImmuneRACE study and from under 1,500 subjects provided by 6 global collaborators. Sample metadata almost always included a de-identified subject ID, COVID-19 status, age in years and sex. HLA class I and class II types, where available, came from metadata supplied by the sample provider rather than from assay-based typing. Results and caveats for the whole study, not just this receptor: How much clinical and demographic metadata was included differed by source and by participant, and the metadata was provided uncurated.

Collaborating institutions collected whole blood in K2EDTA tubes following their own protocols. For TCRbeta analysis, collaborators shipped samples in one of three forms: frozen whole blood, isolated PBMCs, or DNA extracted from either of those sample types. A word on this clone: This clone's antigen is unknown. No qualities accompany the bases; no much larger clone lies one base away.

The immunoSEQ Assay, a bias-controlled multiplex PCR, was used to amplify TCRbeta CDR3 regions from genomic DNA. Processing in the source paper ran as follows. The number of nucleated cells in each sample was estimated by amplification of reference gene primers within the assay. Sequence reads were collapsed and filtered to measure the absolute abundance of every unique TCRbeta CDR3 rearrangement. For each sample, productive Simpson clonality was calculated by taking the square root of Simpson's diversity index across productive rearrangements. Entries here come from immuneACCESS through TCRdb and include only in-frame sequences with V and J called. Some clones fail to appear in such tables; in the studies checked, an unresolved V gene covers under half of the shortfall, and the cause of the remainder is unknown. That table supplies the V and J calls and clone size; D and trimming were determined from the DNA. This sample gives 150,000 to 200,000 clones in total; about 86% of them show up just once. The top ten clonotypes cover more than 7.5% of the sample.

The germline V gene sets CDR1 to MNHEY and CDR2 to SVGAGI. Trimming takes 0 bases from V and 4 bases from J, and the germline ends sit 10 bases apart. From its cysteine to its phenylalanine, the CDR3 spans 15 amino acids. The CDR3 DNA has 45 bases and is translated from base 1. The receptor chain draws on TRBV6-5 and TRBJ1-5; a confident D gene designation cannot be given. The TCR was taken from a man over 45 with active or convalescent COVID-19. Sequenced: peripheral blood. The DNA reads TGTGCCAGCAGTTACTCGAGAGGGCTTAATCAGCCCCAGCATTTT. The encoded protein is CASSYSRGLNQPQHF.